One and the same sample provided the 24 T cell receptor beta chains below, sequenced in a study of T-cell reconstitution after alpha-beta-depleted transplantation in children (dated by TCRdb to the mid-2010s). This specimen's treatment or condition label, interpreted: allogeneic hematopoietic cell transplantation with graft depleted of TCRalphabeta T cells and CD19 B cells. Preparation of the library involved PCR. TCRdb records Illumina HiSeq 2500 as the sequencer. TCR library preparation used molecular barcoding, with unique molecular identifiers applied to normalize quantification of the TCRbeta repertoire. TCRdb ran its own pipeline on the public reads, namely fastp trimming at Q25 and MiXCR clone calling, and kept in-frame beta chains. Records with the same CDR3 protein are collapsed into one entry carrying the most frequent genes and DNA. The sample table holds around 450,000 distinct CDR3 sequences, of which under 20% were seen once. The top ten hold 25% to 35% of the sample.

The sequencing here drew on PBMCs, mostly from graft donor cells, taken 360 days after TCRalphabeta/CD19-depleted stem cell transplant. All receptors come from a boy younger than two who had a stem cell transplant for Wiskott-Aldrich syndrome, so the T cells may come from the graft donor.

This clonotype was recorded a few times. V and J are TRBV7-2 and TRBJ2-7; perhaps TRBD2 as D (5 bases). Trimming removed 1 base at V and 3 bases at J, with 10 bases between. There are 14 residues in the CDR3. Per germline, CDR1 SGHTA and CDR2 FQGNSA. For the CDR3, the DNA is TGTGCCAGCAGCTTAGGAGGGCCTTTCTACGAGCAGTACTTC. Translation gives CASSLGGPFYEQYF.

The V call is TRBV12-5, the J call TRBJ2-1, with 8 positions matching TRBD1. Germline V CDR1 and CDR2: LGHNT, FRNRAP. V lost 0 bases and J lost 9; bases outside the gene matches: 10. The CDR3 totals 16 residues. The CDR3 region is CASGLVLRTGRGEQFF. CDR3 coding DNA: TGTGCTAGTGGTTTGGTACTCCGGACAGGGCGAGGTGAGCAGTTCTTC.

This clonotype was found a few times. J is TRBJ2-4 and V is TRBV12-3 or TRBV12-4; D call uncertain. Trimming took 7 bases from V and 0 from J, leaving 13 bases between them. The CDR3 loop spans 15 amino acids. The CDR3 DNA reads TGTGCCAGCACCATGACACAACTAGCCAAAAACATTCAGTACTTC. Protein sequence: CASTMTQLAKNIQYF.

This sequence joins TRBV13 and TRBJ2-1; 12 bases are shared with TRBD2. Germline trimming cut 3 bases from V and 9 bases from J; bases unmatched to any gene: 6. The CDR3 spans 15 residues. CDR1 PRHDT and CDR2 FYEKMQ come from the germline V gene (reference sequence). CDR3 loop: CASSFPSGRAGEQFF. CDR3 sequence (DNA): TGTGCCAGCAGCTTCCCTAGCGGGAGGGCCGGTGAGCAGTTCTTC.

V and J are TRBV9 and TRBJ2-1; TRBD2 matches 10 bases. The trim removed 4 bases at V and 6 bases at J, leaving 10 bases unmatched. The CDR3 extends over 16 amino acids. The V gene's germline CDR1 is SGDLS and CDR2 YYNGEE. CDR3 in DNA: TGTGCCAGCAGCCCCCCCGGGGCTAGCGGGAGCAATGAGCAGTTCTTC. It specifies CASSPPGASGSNEQFF.

The chain links TRBV29-1 to TRBJ2-7, with 7 bases that match TRBD1. This CDR3 region has 11 residues. The germline V gene has CDR1 SQVTM and CDR2 ANQGSEA. For the CDR3, the DNA is TGCAGTACCAAACAGGGGAACGAGCAGTACTTC. Its protein is CSTKQGNEQYF.

The J gene is TRBJ2-3, the V gene TRBV27, with 7 positions matching TRBD2. J gave up 6 bases and V 3 bases, and 12 bases lay outside the gene matches. This CDR3 region has 16 residues. Germline assignment: CDR1 MNHEY and CDR2 SMNVEV (reference sequence). CDR3 sequence (DNA): TGTGCCAGCAGTTTGCGGCATCTACGGGGGGAGGATACGCAGTATTTT. It specifies CASSLRHLRGEDTQYF.

This clonotype was seen at least ten times. The chain combines TRBV20-1 with TRBJ2-5; D uncertain. V was cut by 5 bases and J by 0 bases, with 13 bases left in between. This CDR3 is 14 amino acids long. From germline, CDR1 is DFQATT and CDR2 SNEGSKA (reference sequence). The DNA of the CDR3 is TGCAGTGCTTGGGGATTCCCGTACCAAGAGACCCAGTACTTC. Encoded protein: CSAWGFPYQETQYF.

This clonotype has just a few counts. The rearrangement joins TRBV30 to TRBJ1-1; no clear D gene. Germline lookup yields CDR1 GTSNPN and CDR2 SVGIG (reference sequence). Trimming took 2 bases from V and 4 from J, leaving 14 bases between them. This CDR3 spans 14 amino acids. CDR3 DNA: TGTGCCTGGAGTCTCTTCTTAGGTGGCACTGAAGCTTTCTTT. This translates into CAWSLFLGGTEAFF.

The CDR3 coding sequence is TGCGCCAGCTCTCGGCGGGACAAGTCCTACGAGCAGTACTTC. Amino acid sequence: CASSRRDKSYEQYF. This sequence joins TRBV4-1 and TRBJ2-7; D might be TRBD1 or TRBD2, each matching 6 bases. The CDR3 runs to 14 residues. V was shortened by 8 bases and J by 1 base, with 15 bases between the two germline ends. Per the germline V gene, CDR1 is MGHRA and CDR2 is YSYEKL.

This chain uses TRBV12-3 or TRBV12-4 with TRBJ2-7, with D possibly TRBD1 on 6 matching bases. Trimming cost V 4 bases and J 6 bases, with 7 bases left between them. CDR3 size: 11 residues. The CDR3 coding sequence is TGTGCCAGCAGTTACAGGGTCGAGCAGTACTTC. It specifies CASSYRVEQYF.

This clonotype was picked up a small number of times. The chain carries TRBV20-1 and TRBJ1-1; no clear D gene. The V end lost 1 base, the J end lost 6 bases, and 9 bases lay between the germline ends. Germline CDR1 and CDR2: DFQATT and SNEGSKA (reference sequence). The CDR3 runs 12 residues. The CDR3 protein is CSARAIFPEAFF. CDR3 in DNA: TGCAGTGCTAGAGCCATCTTTCCTGAAGCTTTCTTT.

There are a few counts of this clonotype. The J gene is TRBJ2-5, the V gene TRBV5-1; D ambiguous. CDR3 length: 14 residues. V gave up 0 bases and J gave up 5 bases, with 11 bases separating them. Per the germline V gene, CDR1 is SGHRS and CDR2 is YFSETQ. CDR3 amino acids: CASSLALMSETQYF. CDR3 DNA sequence: TGCGCCAGCAGCTTGGCCCTGATGAGTGAGACCCAGTACTTC.

The chain links TRBV2 to TRBJ2-5, with 10 bases that match TRBD2. This CDR3 is built from 15 residues. J lost 2 bases, V lost 4 bases, and 4 bases had no gene match. Germline lookup yields CDR1 SNHLY and CDR2 FYNNEI. In DNA, the CDR3 is TGTGCCAGCAGTGCGGGACTAGCGCTTCAAGAGACCCAGTACTTC. It codes for CASSAGLALQETQYF. Together with reference TRBV2 and TRBJ2-5, the CDR3 gives the full variable domain: EPEVTQTPSHQVTQMGQEVILRCVPISNHLYFYWYRQILGQKVEFLVSFYNNEISEKSEIFDDQFSVERPDGSNFTLKIRSTKLEDSAMYFCASSAGLALQETQYFGPGTRLLVL.

The gene calls are TRBV4-1 and TRBJ2-1, with 14 bases identical to TRBD2. V trimming: 2 bases; J trimming: 8 bases; junction bases outside the gene matches: 8. The V gene's germline CDR1 is MGHRA and CDR2 YSYEKL. The CDR3 loop spans 17 amino acids. The CDR3 bases are TGCGCCAGCAGCCAATCCTCCGGGACTAGCGGGGGTGATGAGCAGTTCTTC. It translates to CASSQSSGTSGGDEQFF.

This clonotype showed up just a few times. This rearrangement joins TRBV29-1 to TRBJ2-7, with unresolved D. Germline V CDR1 and CDR2: SQVTM, ANQGSEA. Deletions cut 3 bases from V and 2 bases from J, with 14 bases between. The CDR3 spans 14 residues. The CDR3 DNA reads TGCAGCGTTGAGGTGTCGGACCTCACCTACGAGCAGTACTTC. Its protein is CSVEVSDLTYEQYF.

This sequence joins TRBV20-1 and TRBJ2-3; D is unclear. The CDR3 has 15 residues. V lost 0 bases and J 0 bases, leaving 10 bases between the germline ends. CDR1 is DFQATT and CDR2 is SNEGSKA in the germline V gene (reference sequence). The CDR3 spells CSARDPLQSTDTQYF. CDR3 nucleotide sequence: TGCAGTGCTAGAGATCCGTTACAGAGCACAGATACGCAGTATTTT.

This clonotype was observed a handful of times. The rearrangement joins TRBV7-9 to TRBJ2-7; 7 nucleotides match TRBD1. This CDR3 has 17 amino acids. Looked up from germline, CDR1 is SEHNR and CDR2 is FQNEAQ (reference sequence). V dropped 3 bases and J dropped 3; count of bases not matched to a gene: 14. The CDR3 here is CASSFWLRWDRSYEQYF. CDR3 sequence (DNA): TGTGCCAGCAGCTTCTGGCTTCGGTGGGACAGAAGCTACGAGCAGTACTTC.

This clonotype was counted a few times. The V call is TRBV5-1, the J call TRBJ2-2; perhaps D is TRBD1 or TRBD2 (6 bases each). Germline-derived CDR1 and CDR2 are SGHRS and YFSETQ. The ends were cut back, 2 bases at V and 1 base at J, with 9 bases in the middle. CDR3 length equals 15 residues. The CDR3: CASSFGGQNTGELFF. The CDR3 DNA is TGCGCCAGCAGCTTCGGGGGCCAGAACACCGGGGAGCTGTTTTTT.

This clonotype was observed at least ten times. The chain links TRBV27 to TRBJ2-7; D possibly corresponds to TRBD1 (6 bases). The ends were cut back, 2 bases at V and 0 bases at J, with 8 bases in the middle. The CDR3 runs to 14 residues. Germline CDR1 reads MNHEY; CDR2 reads SMNVEV (reference sequence). The CDR3 DNA is TGTGCCAGCAGTTTAAGGACAGCCTCCTACGAGCAGTACTTC. Encoded protein: CASSLRTASYEQYF.

The chain uses TRBV5-1 and TRBJ2-2; D may correspond to TRBD1 or TRBD2 (6 bases each). Germline CDR1 reads SGHRS; CDR2 reads YFSETQ. Trimming shortened V by 0 bases and J by 2 bases, and 11 bases separated the two germline ends. The CDR3 extends over 16 amino acids. The CDR3 sequence is CASSLVGGPNTGELFF. In DNA, the CDR3 is TGCGCCAGCAGCTTGGTAGGGGGGCCCAACACCGGGGAGCTGTTTTTT.

In this sample, this clonotype turned up a few times. V and J are TRBV13 and TRBJ1-2, with no clear D. Trimming removed 5 bases at V and 4 bases at J, with 17 bases between. This CDR3 is 15 amino acids long. From germline, CDR1 is PRHDT and CDR2 FYEKMQ (reference sequence). DNA of the CDR3: TGTGCCAGCAGCCCGCGGTCCGAACTCACCTATGGCTACACCTTC. As protein: CASSPRSELTYGYTF.

The chain uses TRBV28 and TRBJ1-1; D is unresolved. Per germline, CDR1 MDHEN and CDR2 SYDVKM. The V gene lost 1 base and the J gene lost 1 base, with 7 bases spanning the gap. The CDR3 has 14 residues. The CDR3 DNA is TGTGCCAGCAGTTTATTGTTTCCGAACACTGAAGCTTTCTTT. It encodes CASSLLFPNTEAFF.

The chain links TRBV7-9 to TRBJ1-3; the D gene is possibly TRBD1 (5 bases). In germline, CDR1 is SEHNR, CDR2 FQNEAQ (reference sequence). V was pared by 3 bases and J by 0 bases, with 9 bases between. The CDR3 sequence is 15 residues long. The CDR3 DNA sequence: TGTGCCAGCAGCTTTAAGGGGACCTCTGGAAACACCATATATTTT. Its protein product is CASSFKGTSGNTIYF. The full variable domain, with the rest looked up from reference TRBV7-9 and TRBJ1-3, is DTGVSQNPRHKITKRGQNVTFRCDPISEHNRLYWYRQTLGQGPEFLTYFQNEAQLEKSRLLSDRFSAERPKGSFSTLEIQRTEQGDSAMYLCASSFKGTSGNTIYFGEGSWLTVV.